This T cell receptor beta chain was documented in a study of T cells expressing NK-cell markers. About the research overall: Source material for TCR beta repertoires consisted of sorted CD3+CD56+NKG2C+, CD3+CD56+NKG2C- and CD3+CD56-NKG2C+ T cells. Just one sequenced donor of eight was HCMV-seronegative, while seven were seropositive. Study conclusions and caveats: Roughly six of the donors carried dominant NKG2C+ clonotypes that took up about 1.0-7.0% of their CD8+ T cells.

In regard to this clonotype: The target antigen is unknown.

Germline V CDR1 and CDR2: DFQATT, SNEGSKA (reference sequence). The CDR3 covers 15 residues. Production of TCR beta cDNA relied on 5'RACE template switching with UMIs. Reanalyzing the 5' RACE reads, TCRdb keeps one entry per CDR3 protein, without DNA. This table lists some 440,000 distinct CDR3 sequences. The sequenced sample was blood T cells: a sorted CD56 or NKG2C T cell subset, CD4+ or CD8+ T cells, or bulk PBMC T cells (not recorded which). The receptor's source is a woman between 45 and 60 years old in good health. The chain combines TRBV20-1 with TRBJ2-1; the TCRdb D gene call, TRBD1, has no DNA to confirm it. The CDR3 here is CSARIPGRGSNEQFF.